The rows below give T cell receptor beta chains drawn from one sample of a study of a mutant IDH1 vaccine in newly diagnosed glioma. No antigen is known for these receptors. The assay was immunoSEQ multiplex PCR, and TCRdb's table has in-frame clones only and misses some. The table includes 20,000 to 30,000 clones, 82% detected once. This sample comprised PBMCs, obtained from a glioma patient whose treatment included an IDH1 peptide vaccine. The receptors were sampled from a man aged 35 to 55 with glioma. Some clones in this sample may be carry-over from other donors' samples. CDR3s include the opening cysteine and the closing phenylalanine or tryptophan. The order of the fields is J gene, V gene, CDR3 protein.

>TRBJ2-1|TRBV6-6
CASTLQGPYNEQFF
>TRBJ1-4|TRBV28
CASSFREGTNEKLFF
>TRBJ1-5|TRBV7-8
CASSLMWGGGNQPQHF
>TRBJ2-1|TRBV6-1
CANRDSQSSYNEQFF
>TRBJ2-1|TRBV4-1
CASSQVDLGMGYNEQFF
>TRBJ1-2|TRBV29-1
CSIRRTFNYGYTF
>TRBJ2-5|TRBV28
CASSSVSISSEGVGETQYF
>TRBJ2-3|TRBV5-1
CASSLALAGGTDTQYF
>TRBJ1-4|TRBV15
CATSRVGGEAEKLFF
>TRBJ1-5|TRBV30
CAWTRPGRENQPQHF
>TRBJ1-3|TRBV5-1
CASSLSGTQVSGNTIYF
>TRBJ1-2|TRBV4-3
CASSQDLGYYGYTF
>TRBJ1-1|TRBV27
CASSPSRRINPTEAFF
>TRBJ2-7|TRBV15
CATSRQIRPYEQYF
>TRBJ1-4|TRBV6-1
CASRTETTEKLFF
>TRBJ2-3|TRBV13
CASSSRDRATDTQYF
>TRBJ1-2|TRBV28
CASSRDRGAYGYTF
>TRBJ1-4|TRBV30
CAWSMAGGEKLFF
>TRBJ1-1|TRBV2
CASSEAFSTEAFF
>TRBJ1-5|TRBV7-8
CASSFGTGISNQPQHF
>TRBJ1-5|TRBV18
CASSPDGNQPQHF
>TRBJ2-1|TRBV4-1
CASSRGGLAGVSYNEQFF
>TRBJ2-2|TRBV6-4
CASSLGAGATGELFF
>TRBJ1-5|TRBV6-5
CASSTTDRGNQPQHF
>TRBJ1-1|TRBV19
CASSWGQFEAFF
>TRBJ1-5|TRBV2
CASSEGRNQPQHF
>TRBJ1-6|TRBV5-1
CASSLATGLNNSPLHF
>TRBJ1-1|TRBV7-6
CASSWGGVNTEAFF
>TRBJ2-7|TRBV11-2
CASSLGQFYEQYF
>TRBJ1-2|TRBV20-1
CSASDNYGYTF
>TRBJ1-2|TRBV4-1
CASSQAAGGDYGYTF
>TRBJ2-1|TRBV6-5
CASSYHHPKSGNEQFF
>TRBJ2-4|TRBV28
CASSLGQDQNIQYF
>TRBJ2-1|TRBV7-2
CASSLDPMGEQFF
>TRBJ2-5|TRBV7-6
CASSLVGFAAGLQETQYF
>TRBJ1-2|TRBV19
CASSIRGGYTF
>TRBJ1-2|TRBV2
CASSEALQGIYGYTF
>TRBJ2-7|TRBV9
CASSVAGPSSYEQYF
>TRBJ1-2|TRBV6-5
CASRQPGQGNGYTF
>TRBJ2-7|TRBV2
CASSEQGSWNEQYF
>TRBJ2-7|TRBV5-1
CASSERIRQGAASEQYF
>TRBJ1-1|TRBV5-6
CASIAGTANTEAFF
>TRBJ2-5|TRBV5-4
CASSLGGSLTETQYF
>TRBJ2-5|TRBV7-2
CASSLVGAGVGETQYF
>TRBJ1-6|TRBV6-5
CASSRRRTGDIPLHF
>TRBJ1-5|TRBV6-6
CASSYPGQGGQPQHF
>TRBJ1-6|TRBV28
CASSHDEARGSPLHF
>TRBJ2-1|TRBV11-3
CASSAWDGNNEQFF
>TRBJ1-4|TRBV5-5
CASSLTGMKKLFF
>TRBJ2-1|TRBV7-8
CASSLSGVSGGANEQFF
>TRBJ1-2|TRBV6-1
CASSEVGTGRLGGYTF
>TRBJ1-3|TRBV30
CAWSEGGGGNTIYF